Here is one T cell receptor beta chain with its context. This CDR3 region has 16 residues. V was shortened by 0 bases and J by 2 bases, with 13 bases between the two germline ends. Germline V gives CDR1 LNHNV, CDR2 YYDKDF (reference sequence). Assay: immunoSEQ multiplex PCR; the TCRdb copy retains only in-frame clones and omits some. The table has around 110,000 clones, 85% to 90% seen once. These data come from a study of T cell responses to AZD1222 COVID-19 vaccine. This clonotype originated in an adult in good health. The specimen was peripheral blood, collected on day 0 of AZD1222 vaccination. The gene calls are TRBV15 and TRBJ2-5; D unresolved. In DNA, the CDR3 is TGTGCCACCAGCAGAGATGTCGCGGCGAGACAAGAGACCCAGTACTTC. Its protein product is CATSRDVAARQETQYF.